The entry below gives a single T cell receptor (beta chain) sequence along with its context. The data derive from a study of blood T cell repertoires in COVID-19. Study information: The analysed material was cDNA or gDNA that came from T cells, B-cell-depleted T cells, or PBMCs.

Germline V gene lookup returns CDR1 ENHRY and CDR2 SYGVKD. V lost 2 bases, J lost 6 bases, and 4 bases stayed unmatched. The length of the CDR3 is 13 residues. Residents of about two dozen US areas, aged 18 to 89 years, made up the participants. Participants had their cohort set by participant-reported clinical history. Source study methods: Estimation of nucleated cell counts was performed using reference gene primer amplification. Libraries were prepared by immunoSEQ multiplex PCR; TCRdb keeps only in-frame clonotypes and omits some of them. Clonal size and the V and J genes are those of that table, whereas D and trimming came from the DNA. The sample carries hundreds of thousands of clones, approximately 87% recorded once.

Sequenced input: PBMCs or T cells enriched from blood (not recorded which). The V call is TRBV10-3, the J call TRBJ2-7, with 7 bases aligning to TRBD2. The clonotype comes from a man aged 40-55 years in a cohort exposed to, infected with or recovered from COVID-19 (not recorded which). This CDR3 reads CAISEGLGTEQYF. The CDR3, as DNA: TGTGCCATCAGTGAGGGACTAGGAACCGAGCAGTACTTC.